Each of the 25 T cell receptor beta chains below was sequenced from the same sample in a study of long-term antiretroviral therapy in people with HIV. It was version v3.0 of the immunoSEQ assay that was run at survey level. Generated by immunoSEQ multiplex PCR, the TCRdb table keeps only in-frame clones and is missing some. The sample contains approximately 18,000 clones, 91% of which appear only once. The sample in question was unsorted PBMCs, obtained 3 years after starting antiretroviral therapy. Receptor source: a man in his fifties or sixties with HIV.

This chain connects TRBV7-8 to TRBJ1-1; perhaps TRBD1 as D (6 bases). The V gene's germline CDR1 is SGHVS and CDR2 FQNEAQ. CDR3 length equals 16 residues. The ends were cut back, 5 bases at V and 1 base at J, with 17 bases in the middle. CDR3 protein: CASSPTGPITNTEAFF. The DNA of the CDR3 is TGTGCCAGCAGCCCGACAGGCCCTATAACGAACACTGAAGCTTTCTTT.

V usage is TRBV6-5 and J usage is TRBJ1-4, with 8 bases matching TRBD1. CDR3 length: 14 residues. The V gene end was trimmed by 4 bases and the J gene end by 5 bases; junction bases not matched to a gene: 3. In germline, CDR1 is MNHEY, CDR2 SVGAGI. The CDR3, as DNA: TGTGCCAGCAGTTCGGACAGGGTAAATGAAAAACTGTTTTTT. Translating it yields CASSSDRVNEKLFF.

This chain links TRBV20-1 with TRBJ1-5; D not certain. In germline, CDR1 is DFQATT, CDR2 SNEGSKA (reference sequence). The V gene lost 5 bases and the J gene lost 7 bases, with 9 bases spanning the gap. The CDR3 runs 11 residues. CDR3 residues: CSAQIGQPQHF. The CDR3 DNA sequence: TGCAGTGCTCAGATAGGCCAGCCCCAGCATTTT.

The chain couples TRBV9 to TRBJ2-7, with 11 bases fitting TRBD1. The V gene end was trimmed by 0 bases and the J gene end by 5 bases; junction bases not matched to a gene: 10. The CDR3 covers 17 residues. CDR1 and CDR2 from the germline V gene are SGDLS and YYNGEE. CDR3 sequence: CASSVDPLGDRGDEQYF. The CDR3 DNA reads as TGTGCCAGCAGCGTAGATCCCCTTGGGGACAGGGGGGACGAGCAGTACTTC.

As regards this clone: Mismatch with germline at one junction end may stem from a read error. The chain has TRBV5-1 and TRBJ1-1; D gene ambiguous. The CDR3 runs to 14 residues. Per the germline V gene, CDR1 is SGHRS and CDR2 is YFSETQ. CDR3 sequence reads: CASTLEFMNTEAFF. Written as DNA, the CDR3 is TGCGCCAGCACCTTGGAGTTCATGAACACTGAAGCTTTCTTT.

The CDR3 region has the DNA TGTGCCAGCAGCTTGCCCAAGGGGGGGATGAACACTGAAGCTTTCTTT. This translates into CASSLPKGGMNTEAFF. The chain couples TRBV5-4 to TRBJ1-1, with a possible D match to TRBD1 (6 bases). The CDR3 is made up of 16 amino acids. Germline-derived CDR1 and CDR2 are SGHNT and YYREEE (reference sequence). The ends were cut back, 1 base at V and 0 bases at J, with 13 bases in the middle.

The chain combines TRBV4-1 with TRBJ2-7; 8 nucleotides match TRBD1. The CDR3 loop spans 16 amino acids. V lost 4 bases and J lost 2; bases outside the gene matches: 10. Germline V gene data show CDR1 as MGHRA and CDR2 as YSYEKL. In nucleotides, the CDR3 is TGCGCCAGCAGCCCTGAAACAGGGGGTTCGACCTACGAGCAGTACTTC. Its translation: CASSPETGGSTYEQYF.

In this sample, this clone turned up a few times. The V call is TRBV30, the J call TRBJ1-1, with a tentative D call TRBD1 (5 bases). CDR1 GTSNPN and CDR2 SVGIG come from the germline V gene (reference sequence). Trimming pared 4 bases from V and 3 bases from J, leaving 15 bases between. This CDR3 is 14 amino acids long. CDR3 in DNA: TGTGCCTGGAACTATCAGGGAGGGCACACTGAAGCTTTCTTT. Translated: CAWNYQGGHTEAFF. The full variable domain, its missing parts supplied by reference TRBV30 and TRBJ1-1, is SQTIHQWPATLVQPVGSPLSLECTVEGTSNPNLYWYRQAAGRGLQLLFYSVGIGQISSEVPQNLSASRPQDRQFILSSKKLLLSDSGFYLCAWNYQGGHTEAFFGQGTRLTVV.

The V call is TRBV28, the J call TRBJ1-3; weak D call: TRBD1 (5 bases). In germline, CDR1 is MDHEN, CDR2 SYDVKM. The CDR3 contains 14 residues. The germline V and J ends were trimmed by 5 bases and 0 bases, with 8 bases remaining between them. DNA for the CDR3: TGTGCCAGCAGTCCGGGGGGCTCTGGAAACACCATATATTTT. Residues: CASSPGGSGNTIYF.

This clone was observed a handful of times. This sequence joins TRBV25-1 and TRBJ1-2; no definite D call. CDR1 and CDR2 from the germline V gene are MGHDK and SYGVNS. V was pared by 8 bases and J by 3 bases, with 7 bases between. The CDR3 is 11 residues long. The CDR3 is CASQNDYGYTF. Here the CDR3 DNA reads TGTGCCAGCCAGAATGACTATGGCTACACCTTC.

This clone was counted only a few times. The chain employs TRBV19 and TRBJ1-5; no clear D. CDR1 is LNHDA, CDR2 SQIVND, per germline (reference sequence). CDR3 length equals 14 residues. With 2 bases removed from V and 4 bases from J, the gap between germline ends came to 9 bases. CDR3 amino acids: CASSITAANQPQHF. In nucleotides, the CDR3 is TGTGCCAGTAGTATAACAGCAGCGAATCAGCCCCAGCATTTT.

This clone was picked up one time. V is TRBV7-3 and J is TRBJ2-2; a possible D gene is TRBD2 (6 bases). Germline V lookup: CDR1 SGHTA, CDR2 FQGTGA. With 2 bases removed from V and 2 bases from J, the gap between germline ends came to 9 bases. This CDR3 has 15 residues. CDR3 coding DNA: TGTGCCAGCAGCTTAGGGACTGCCAACACCGGGGAGCTGTTTTTT. This codes for CASSLGTANTGELFF.

The chain carries TRBV5-5 and TRBJ2-7; D may be TRBD1 (6 bases). Trimming shortened V by 0 bases and J by 1 base, and 11 bases separated the two germline ends. This CDR3 is built from 15 residues. CDR1 SGHKS and CDR2 YYEKEE come from the germline V gene (reference sequence). The CDR3 reads CASSLAPGESYEQYF. The DNA for the CDR3 is TGTGCCAGCAGCTTGGCCCCAGGGGAATCCTACGAGCAGTACTTC.

The table lists this clone with a count of one. The V gene is TRBV4-1, the J gene TRBJ2-6; 7 bases align to TRBD1. Germline trimming cut 0 bases from V and 3 bases from J; bases unmatched to any gene: 5. Germline V gene data show CDR1 as MGHRA and CDR2 as YSYEKL. CDR3 length: 17 residues. The CDR3 coding sequence is TGCGCCAGCAGCCAAGAGGTACAGGGGAATGGGGCCAACGTCCTGACTTTC. It is translated as CASSQEVQGNGANVLTF.

This clone was observed a few times. This chain links TRBV25-1 with TRBJ2-7; tentatively, D is TRBD1 (6 bases). The ends were cut back, 8 bases at V and 0 bases at J, with 8 bases in the middle. Germline V gives CDR1 MGHDK, CDR2 SYGVNS. The CDR3 covers 12 residues. CDR3 protein: CASQGSSYEQYF. In DNA form, the CDR3 reads TGTGCCAGCCAGGGGAGCTCCTACGAGCAGTACTTC.

The chain is built from TRBV6-5 and TRBJ2-7; a possible D gene is TRBD1 (5 bases). Germline V gene lookup returns CDR1 MNHEY and CDR2 SVGAGI. The V end lost 6 bases, the J end lost 6 bases, and 15 bases lay between the germline ends. The CDR3 extends over 13 amino acids. The CDR3 here is CASSPGHRSEQYF. CDR3 in DNA: TGTGCCAGCAGCCCTGGACACCGCTCCGAGCAGTACTTC.

This chain joins TRBV30 and TRBJ2-3; D is ambiguous. CDR1 and CDR2 from the germline V gene are GTSNPN and SVGIG (reference sequence). This CDR3 comprises 14 residues. Trimming cost V 2 bases and J 0 bases, with 9 bases left between them. The CDR3, as DNA: TGTGCCTGGAGTCTCTCTGTCAGCACAGATACGCAGTATTTT. It codes for CAWSLSVSTDTQYF.

The rearrangement uses TRBV9 and TRBJ1-1, with D unresolved. Trimming cost V 0 bases and J 1 base, with 4 bases left between them. CDR1 and CDR2 from the germline V gene are SGDLS and YYNGEE. This CDR3 has 13 amino acids. DNA for the CDR3: TGTGCCAGCAGCGTAGGTGAGAACACTGAAGCTTTCTTT. Encoded protein: CASSVGENTEAFF.

This sequence joins TRBV9 and TRBJ2-5; D unclear. The germline V and J ends were trimmed by 0 bases and 1 base, with 10 bases remaining between them. Germline V gene sequence: CDR1 SGDLS, CDR2 YYNGEE. The CDR3 covers 15 residues. The CDR3 protein is CASSVETATQETQYF. The CDR3 DNA follows: TGTGCCAGCAGCGTAGAAACAGCTACCCAAGAGACCCAGTACTTC.

J is TRBJ2-2 and V is TRBV9; 7 bases align to TRBD1. CDR1 and CDR2 (germline): SGDLS, YYNGEE. The CDR3 runs to 15 residues. The junction had 3 bases not matched to a gene; V was cut back by 0 bases and J by 4 bases. The CDR3 nucleotides are TGTGCCAGCAGCGTAGGGACAGGCCCCACCGGGGAGCTGTTTTTT. Its protein is CASSVGTGPTGELFF.

The chain employs TRBV7-2 and TRBJ1-6; possible D gene TRBD1, 5 bases. The CDR3 length is 16 residues. V lost 7 bases and J lost 0, with 13 bases in between. CDR1 and CDR2 from the germline V gene are SGHTA and FQGNSA. CDR3 bases: TGTGCCAGCACTCAGGGTGGGAGCTCCTATAATTCACCCCTCCACTTT. Protein product: CASTQGGSSYNSPLHF.

The V and J genes are TRBV7-8 and TRBJ1-2; D is ambiguous. Trimming removed 0 bases from V and 4 bases from J, with 9 bases in between. This CDR3 is built from 14 residues. CDR1 is SGHVS and CDR2 is FQNEAQ in the germline V gene. CDR3 in amino acids: CASSLAERAYGYTF. Written as DNA, the CDR3 is TGTGCCAGCAGCTTAGCTGAGAGGGCCTATGGCTACACCTTC.

The V call is TRBV27, the J call TRBJ2-7; D is perhaps TRBD1 (6 bases). The CDR3 covers 14 residues. Trimming pared 0 bases from V and 3 bases from J, leaving 9 bases between. Germline V gene lookup returns CDR1 MNHEY and CDR2 SMNVEV (reference sequence). Here the CDR3 reads CASSLSGGSYEQYF. The DNA for the CDR3 is TGTGCCAGCAGTTTATCAGGGGGAAGCTACGAGCAGTACTTC.

The gene calls are TRBV6-5 and TRBJ2-2; D is undetermined. The V gene lost 0 bases and the J gene lost 3 bases, with 8 bases spanning the gap. The germline V gene encodes CDR1 MNHEY and CDR2 SVGAGI. The CDR3 has 15 residues. CDR3 DNA: TGTGCCAGCAGTTACTCGACAACATACACCGGGGAGCTGTTTTTT. Protein product: CASSYSTTYTGELFF.

The chain is built from TRBV7-8 and TRBJ2-4; 7 bases agree with TRBD2. The trim removed 6 bases at V and 1 base at J, leaving 15 bases unmatched. This CDR3 is built from 18 residues. The germline CDR1 and CDR2 sequences are SGHVS and FQNEAQ. The CDR3 coding sequence is TGTGCCAGCAGTCCACTTGGGGGGGATCCTAACGCCAAAAACATTCAGTACTTC. This codes for CASSPLGGDPNAKNIQYF.